This T cell receptor (beta chain) originates from a study of blood T cell repertoires in COVID-19. Whole-study context: PBMCs, B-cell-depleted T cells, or T cells provided the cDNA or gDNA that made up the material.

CDR1 is LGHDT and CDR2 is YNNKEL in the germline V gene (reference sequence). Trimming removed 0 bases from V and 5 bases from J; junction bases left unmatched: 10. This CDR3 is 17 amino acids long. In the original analysis: Cell counts per sample came from amplifying reference gene primers. The data were produced by immunoSEQ multiplex PCR, yet TCRdb's version contains in-frame clones alone and is incomplete. Clone size and the V and J calls come from that table; the DNA yielded D and trimming. This table holds some 150,000 clones, around nine tenths found once. J is TRBJ2-1 and V is TRBV3-1 (or the pseudogene TRBV3-2); 7 bases agree with TRBD2. The sequencing input was peripheral blood. This clonotype was obtained from a human donor in a cohort sampled during active COVID-19. CDR3 in amino acids: CASSQESTSNTHNEQFF. The CDR3 nucleotides read TGTGCCAGCAGCCAAGAATCGACTAGCAACACACACAATGAGCAGTTCTTC.